Shown below are 14 T cell receptor beta chains from a single sample sequenced in a study of OX40 agonist ivuxolimab in advanced cancers. Sequencing used immunoSEQ multiplex PCR; TCRdb keeps in-frame clones, though not all of them. The repertoire holds more than 30,000 clones, about 86% seen once, with roughly 29% in the top ten. Here the sequenced sample was CD4+ or CD8+ T cells sorted from blood, taken in a trial of the OX40 agonist ivuxolimab. The receptors derive from an adult with an advanced solid tumor such as melanoma, head and neck, liver or kidney cancer.

The sample holds one count of this clone. V and J are TRBV6-5 and TRBJ2-5; 8 bases align to TRBD2. With V trimmed by 1 base and J by 1 base, 5 bases remained unmatched. There are 16 residues in the CDR3. The germline V gene encodes CDR1 MNHEY and CDR2 SVGAGI. The CDR3 reads CASSYFAGGLQETQYF. The CDR3, as DNA: TGTGCCAGCAGTTACTTTGCGGGAGGACTCCAAGAGACCCAGTACTTC.

The J gene is TRBJ2-7, the V gene TRBV5-1, with unresolved D. Trimming removed 0 bases at V and 7 bases at J, with 11 bases between. Germline V CDR1 and CDR2: SGHRS, YFSETQ. The length of the CDR3 is 13 residues. CDR3 sequence: CASSLAHPGEQYF. CDR3 sequence (DNA): TGCGCCAGCAGCTTGGCACACCCCGGGGAGCAGTACTTC.

V is TRBV5-1 and J is TRBJ2-7; TRBD2 agrees at 12 bases. V lost 3 bases and J lost 7; bases outside the gene matches: 11. Germline V gene lookup returns CDR1 SGHRS and CDR2 YFSETQ. This CDR3 has 16 amino acids. CDR3: CASSSNSGLAGPEQYF. The CDR3 DNA follows: TGCGCCAGCAGCTCGAATTCGGGACTAGCGGGTCCAGAGCAGTACTTC.

The V call is TRBV5-6, the J call TRBJ1-5; D remains ambiguous. This CDR3 comprises 15 residues. CDR1 is SGHDT, CDR2 YYEEEE, per germline. V dropped 3 bases and J dropped 2 bases, with 12 bases sitting between them. CDR3 residues: CASSSGMFGNQPQHF. DNA for the CDR3: TGTGCCAGCAGCTCCGGGATGTTCGGCAATCAGCCCCAGCATTTT.

This clone was detected only once. The J gene is TRBJ2-1, the V gene TRBV30; a weak D match, TRBD1 (7 bases). Deletions cut 3 bases from V and 10 bases from J, with 10 bases between. The CDR3 contains 11 residues. CDR1 and CDR2 (germline): GTSNPN, SVGIG (reference sequence). The CDR3: CAWRTGREQFF. CDR3 DNA sequence: TGTGCCTGGAGGACAGGGAGGGAGCAGTTCTTC.

The chain employs TRBV7-9 and TRBJ1-1, with a weak D call TRBD1 (6 bases). Per germline, CDR1 SEHNR and CDR2 FQNEAQ (reference sequence). The CDR3 covers 16 residues. The V end was cut by 2 bases, the J end by 1 base, with 14 bases between. The CDR3 nucleotides are TGTGCCAGCAGCTTATGGAGGGCACAGGGGAACACTGAAGCTTTCTTT. Protein sequence: CASSLWRAQGNTEAFF.

The chain links TRBV7-9 to TRBJ1-2, with D possibly TRBD1 on 6 matching bases. The ends were cut back, 1 base at V and 4 bases at J, with 7 bases in the middle. Germline CDR1 reads SEHNR; CDR2 reads FQNEAQ (reference sequence). The CDR3 is 13 residues long. The CDR3 spells CASSLGTAYGYTF. CDR3 in DNA: TGTGCCAGCAGCTTAGGGACAGCCTATGGCTACACCTTC.

V is TRBV28 and J is TRBJ1-2; tentative D call: TRBD1 (5 bases). CDR3 size: 13 residues. Germline CDR1 and CDR2: MDHEN and SYDVKM. Trimming took off 6 bases at V and 7 bases at J, with 15 bases between the two ends. CDR3 DNA sequence: TGTGCCAGCAGCCCCGCCCAGGGTATTGGCTACACCTTC. Its translation: CASSPAQGIGYTF.

The V and J genes are TRBV28 and TRBJ2-2; unclear D gene. Trimming removed 2 bases from V and 8 bases from J, with 6 bases in between. This CDR3 has 12 amino acids. Per germline, CDR1 MDHEN and CDR2 SYDVKM. CDR3 in DNA: TGTGCCAGCAGTTTAGGACGAGGGGAGCTGTTTTTT. Residues: CASSLGRGELFF.

The gene calls are TRBV7-9 and TRBJ2-5, with TRBD2 identical over 13 bases. The assigned J gene may be wrong: the sequence end matches TRBJ2-7 better. There are 16 residues in the CDR3. CDR1 SEHNR and CDR2 FQNEAQ come from the germline V gene (reference sequence). DNA of the CDR3: TGTGCCAGCAGCTCCACTAGCGGGAGGGACAACTACGAGCAGTACTTC. Encoded protein: CASSSTSGRDNYEQYF.

The chain employs TRBV20-1 and TRBJ1-1; D is unclear. The CDR3 spans 10 residues. CDR1 is DFQATT and CDR2 is SNEGSKA in the germline V gene (reference sequence). With 3 bases removed from V and 6 bases from J, the gap between germline ends came to 5 bases. The CDR3 DNA sequence: TGCAGTGCTAGTTTCTCTGAAGCTTTCTTT. Translation gives CSASFSEAFF.

The rearrangement links TRBV19 to TRBJ1-5, with D maybe TRBD1 (6 bases). This CDR3 region has 13 residues. Germline V gene lookup returns CDR1 LNHDA and CDR2 SQIVND (reference sequence). Trimming stripped 6 bases from V and 7 bases from J, with 13 bases between. The CDR3 spells CASSPQGSQPQHF. The CDR3 DNA is TGTGCCAGTAGCCCCCAGGGGAGCCAGCCCCAGCATTTT. Complete variable domain (other parts from reference TRBV19 and TRBJ1-5): DGGITQSPKYLFRKEGQNVTLSCEQNLNHDAMYWYRQDPGQGLRLIYYSQIVNDFQKGDIAEGYSVSREKKESFPLTVTSAQKNPTAFYLCASSPQGSQPQHFGDGTRLSIL.

The V call is TRBV19, the J call TRBJ2-1; a weak D match, TRBD1 (6 bases). V was pared by 6 bases and J by 4 bases, with 13 bases between. CDR3 length: 14 residues. Germline lookup yields CDR1 LNHDA and CDR2 SQIVND (reference sequence). The CDR3 DNA reads TGTGCCAGTAGAGATACAGGGATATACAATGAGCAGTTCTTC. It specifies CASRDTGIYNEQFF.

The genes are TRBV28 and TRBJ2-3, with 8 bases matching TRBD2. This CDR3 contains 14 residues. CDR1 and CDR2 from the germline V gene are MDHEN and SYDVKM. The V gene end was trimmed by 5 bases and the J gene end by 7 bases; junction bases not matched to a gene: 8. In DNA form, the CDR3 reads TGTGCCAGCAGTAATCAGCGGGAGTTTTATACGCAGTATTTT. Its translation: CASSNQREFYTQYF.